These T cell receptor beta chains were read from a single sample in a study of shared T cell receptors in the human thymus. The assay was immunoSEQ multiplex PCR, and TCRdb's table has in-frame clones only and misses some. The sample includes 720,000 or so clones, 80% to 90% of them seen just once. This sample was also put to use in a study of human thymus T cells.

The source material was thymocytes. All receptors derive from a girl under three years old with a congenital heart defect. Each CDR3 is given with its conserved first and last residue. D genes are given only for firm matches. Clone size appears in some rows only: once, few, many, or a class for an expanded clone.

abundance: once; d_gene: .; v_gene: TRBV28; j_gene: TRBJ2-3; CDR3nt: TGTGCCAGCAGTTTAGATCAGGTCTGCACAGATACGCAGTATTTT; CDR3aa: CASSLDQVCTDTQYF
abundance: .; d_gene: .; v_gene: TRBV11-2; j_gene: TRBJ1-6; CDR3nt: TGTGCCAGCAGCCCCCTTAGTCGGAGATATAATTCACCCCTCCACTTT; CDR3aa: CASSPLSRRYNSPLHF
abundance: .; d_gene: TRBD1; v_gene: TRBV9; j_gene: TRBJ1-4; CDR3nt: TGTGCCAGCAGCGCAACACAGGGGCCGACCTCAACTAATGAAAAACTGTTTTTT; CDR3aa: CASSATQGPTSTNEKLFF
abundance: .; d_gene: .; v_gene: TRBV7-6; j_gene: TRBJ2-1; CDR3nt: TGTGCCAGCAGCTTTTCCGAAGACAGGCCCCTTATCAATGAGCAGTTCTTC; CDR3aa: CASSFSEDRPLINEQFF
abundance: .; d_gene: .; v_gene: TRBV6-5; j_gene: TRBJ1-6; CDR3nt: TGTGCCAGCAGTTACCAGGGAGGAAATTCACCCCTCCACTTT; CDR3aa: CASSYQGGNSPLHF
abundance: .; d_gene: TRBD2; v_gene: TRBV4-1; j_gene: TRBJ2-7; CDR3nt: TGCGCCAGCAGCCAAGAGTTTGGTATGCGGGGGGGCTCGCCCTACGAGCAGTACTTC; CDR3aa: CASSQEFGMRGGSPYEQYF
abundance: .; d_gene: .; v_gene: TRBV7-9; j_gene: TRBJ2-7; CDR3nt: TGTGCCAGCAGCCGACAGACCCCCTCCTACGAGCAGTACTTC; CDR3aa: CASSRQTPSYEQYF
abundance: .; d_gene: .; v_gene: TRBV27; j_gene: TRBJ1-1; CDR3nt: TGTGCCAGCGCCCCCGGGGGGGCAAACACTGAAGCTTTCTTT; CDR3aa: CASAPGGANTEAFF
abundance: .; d_gene: TRBD1; v_gene: TRBV25-1; j_gene: TRBJ2-3; CDR3nt: TGTGCCAGCAGTGAAGGTACAGGGGGTTTAGATACGCAGTATTTT; CDR3aa: CASSEGTGGLDTQYF
abundance: .; d_gene: TRBD1; v_gene: TRBV27; j_gene: TRBJ1-4; CDR3nt: TGTGCCAGCAGTTTAAAACAGGGGAGTGAAAAACTGTTTTTT; CDR3aa: CASSLKQGSEKLFF
abundance: .; d_gene: TRBD1; v_gene: TRBV11-2; j_gene: TRBJ2-3; CDR3nt: TGTGCCAGCAGCAGCCGGGACAGGGCCACAGATACGCAGTATTTT; CDR3aa: CASSSRDRATDTQYF
abundance: .; d_gene: TRBD1; v_gene: TRBV6-1; j_gene: TRBJ2-7; CDR3nt: TGTGCCAGCAGTGGAGCGACAGGGGGGATTTACGAGCAGTACTTC; CDR3aa: CASSGATGGIYEQYF
abundance: .; d_gene: TRBD1; v_gene: TRBV4-1; j_gene: TRBJ2-7; CDR3nt: TGCGCCAGCAGCCAAGCCCCCCAGGGGGCAGTCCACGAGCAGTACTTC; CDR3aa: CASSQAPQGAVHEQYF
abundance: .; d_gene: .; v_gene: TRBV28; j_gene: TRBJ1-1; CDR3nt: TGTGCCAGCGTGAACCAGGTGAACACTGAAGCTTTCTTT; CDR3aa: CASVNQVNTEAFF
abundance: .; d_gene: TRBD2; v_gene: TRBV19; j_gene: TRBJ2-5; CDR3nt: TGTGCCAGTAGTATTGGGCTAGCGGGGGGGCAGCAAGAGACCCAGTACTTC; CDR3aa: CASSIGLAGGQQETQYF
abundance: .; d_gene: TRBD1; v_gene: TRBV15; j_gene: TRBJ1-5; CDR3nt: TGTGCCACCAGCCACGAGATCCTCGACAGGGGATGGGATCAGCCCCAGCATTTT; CDR3aa: CATSHEILDRGWDQPQHF
abundance: once; d_gene: TRBD1; v_gene: TRBV5-1; j_gene: TRBJ2-7; CDR3nt: TGCGCCAGCAGCAGGTCTCCGACAGGGCACTCCTACGAGCAGTACTTC; CDR3aa: CASSRSPTGHSYEQYF
abundance: .; d_gene: .; v_gene: TRBV28; j_gene: TRBJ1-6; CDR3nt: TGTGCCAGCAGCCGAAGCCGGGACAAAGGCTTCTATAATTCACCCCTCCACTTT; CDR3aa: CASSRSRDKGFYNSPLHF
abundance: once; d_gene: TRBD1; v_gene: TRBV27; j_gene: TRBJ2-7; CDR3nt: TGTGCCAGCAGTCAAAGGCCCGGGACAGGGGTGACCTACGAGCAGTACTTC; CDR3aa: CASSQRPGTGVTYEQYF
abundance: .; d_gene: TRBD1; v_gene: TRBV4-3; j_gene: TRBJ2-7; CDR3nt: TGCGCCAGCAGCCAAGACTGGGATAAAAAAAATGGGGGACAGGGCCACGAGCAGTACTTC; CDR3aa: CASSQDWDKKNGGQGHEQYF
abundance: .; d_gene: .; v_gene: TRBV4-1; j_gene: TRBJ2-3; CDR3nt: TGCGCCAGCAGCCAAGCAGGGGTCACAGATACGCAGTATTTT; CDR3aa: CASSQAGVTDTQYF
abundance: .; d_gene: TRBD1; v_gene: TRBV4-3; j_gene: TRBJ1-1; CDR3nt: TGCGCCAGCAGCCAGGGCGGGACAGGGGTCCCCGGGAACCCCTTACAGAACACTGAAGCTTTCTTT; CDR3aa: CASSQGGTGVPGNPLQNTEAFF
abundance: .; d_gene: .; v_gene: TRBV5-1; j_gene: TRBJ1-1; CDR3nt: TGCGCCAGCAGAAACGGATCAGTGGGGCGCCGTTGGACTGAAGCTTTCTTT; CDR3aa: CASRNGSVGRRWTEAFF
abundance: once; d_gene: .; v_gene: TRBV4-1; j_gene: TRBJ2-5; CDR3nt: TGCGCCAGCAGCCAAGACGTTCCTAACTGGGACTGCCCTGGGGGCCAGTACTTC; CDR3aa: CASSQDVPNWDCPGGQYF
abundance: .; d_gene: .; v_gene: TRBV4-3; j_gene: TRBJ1-2; CDR3nt: TGCGCCAGCAGCCAAGATCATAAAGGTCGGAGTGGCTACACCTTC; CDR3aa: CASSQDHKGRSGYTF
abundance: .; d_gene: .; v_gene: TRBV27; j_gene: TRBJ1-1; CDR3nt: TGTGCCAGCAGTATCCTCCGGAGTGCCATGAACACTGAAGCTTTCTTT; CDR3aa: CASSILRSAMNTEAFF
abundance: .; d_gene: .; v_gene: TRBV6-6; j_gene: TRBJ1-2; CDR3nt: TGTGCCAGCACCAAGAGGAAGCCCTTGGGGGACAATGGCTACACCTTC; CDR3aa: CASTKRKPLGDNGYTF
abundance: once; d_gene: TRBD1; v_gene: TRBV2; j_gene: TRBJ1-1; CDR3nt: TGTGCCAGCAGTGGCCGGGACAGAGAAATCCTATTGAACACTGAAGCTTTCTTT; CDR3aa: CASSGRDREILLNTEAFF
abundance: .; d_gene: .; v_gene: TRBV27; j_gene: TRBJ2-5; CDR3nt: TGTGCCAGCAGTCCCCAGGGAACAAATCAAGAGACCCAGTACTTC; CDR3aa: CASSPQGTNQETQYF
abundance: .; d_gene: TRBD2; v_gene: TRBV5-1; j_gene: TRBJ2-1; CDR3nt: TGCGCCAGCAATCTCGGCGGGGGGAGGAATGAGCAGCTCTTC; CDR3aa: CASNLGGGRNEQLF
abundance: .; d_gene: TRBD1; v_gene: TRBV9; j_gene: TRBJ2-1; CDR3nt: TGTGCCAGCAGCGTCCGAGGACAGGGAGTTCGGTTCTTC; CDR3aa: CASSVRGQGVRFF
abundance: .; d_gene: .; v_gene: TRBV6-5; j_gene: TRBJ1-1; CDR3nt: TGTGCCAGCAGAATCGACGGACAAGAAGCTTTCTTT; CDR3aa: CASRIDGQEAFF
abundance: .; d_gene: .; v_gene: TRBV19; j_gene: TRBJ1-4; CDR3nt: TGTGCCAGTAGTACAGACACGGCAACTAATGAAAAACTGTTTTTT; CDR3aa: CASSTDTATNEKLFF
abundance: .; d_gene: .; v_gene: TRBV6-5; j_gene: TRBJ1-2; CDR3nt: TGTGCCAGCAGTTTAAACAGGGATGGGGAGTCGAAGGGCTACACCTTC; CDR3aa: CASSLNRDGESKGYTF
abundance: .; d_gene: .; v_gene: TRBV28; j_gene: TRBJ2-2; CDR3nt: TGTGCCAGCAGTTTTCCCGGGGTAGGCGGGGAGCTGTTTTTT; CDR3aa: CASSFPGVGGELFF
abundance: .; d_gene: .; v_gene: TRBV2; j_gene: TRBJ1-2; CDR3nt: TGTGCCAGCAGTGATTGGGGGGGTTACTATTCGGACTATGGCTACACCTTC; CDR3aa: CASSDWGGYYSDYGYTF
abundance: .; d_gene: TRBD1; v_gene: TRBV10-3; j_gene: TRBJ1-4; CDR3nt: TGTGCCATCAGTTCCAGGACAGGGCCAAATGAAAAACTGTTTTTT; CDR3aa: CAISSRTGPNEKLFF
abundance: .; d_gene: TRBD1; v_gene: TRBV27; j_gene: TRBJ2-6; CDR3nt: TGTGCCAGCAGTTCTACCCAATATCGCATGGGACAGCCCTTTTCTGGGGCCAACGTCCTGACTTTC; CDR3aa: CASSSTQYRMGQPFSGANVLTF
abundance: .; d_gene: .; v_gene: TRBV5-1; j_gene: TRBJ2-4; CDR3nt: TGCGCCAGCAGCTTGTTTGGAGGGTGCAAAAACATTCAGTACTTC; CDR3aa: CASSLFGGCKNIQYF
abundance: once; d_gene: .; v_gene: TRBV6-4; j_gene: TRBJ1-2; CDR3nt: TGTGCCAGCAGTGATCGGGGAGTTGGCTACACCTTC; CDR3aa: CASSDRGVGYTF
abundance: .; d_gene: .; v_gene: TRBV5-1; j_gene: TRBJ1-3; CDR3nt: TGCGCCAGCAGCTTTAGTGAGGCTGCCTTAATCTCTGGAAACACCATATATTTT; CDR3aa: CASSFSEAALISGNTIYF
abundance: .; d_gene: .; v_gene: TRBV18; j_gene: TRBJ2-2; CDR3nt: TGTGCCAGCTCACCTTCGAGGAGAAGGTACACCGGGGAGCTGTTTTTT; CDR3aa: CASSPSRRRYTGELFF